What follows are 25 T cell receptor beta chains derived from one specimen sequenced in a study of PD-1 blockade in classical Hodgkin lymphoma (TCRdb year 2020). The meaning of the sample's time point label: cycle 2 day 1 (C2D1) of nivolumab. Every trial patient had relapsed following autologous stem cell transplantation, and prior brentuximab vedotin exposure was what differed among cohorts A, B and C. Libraries were constructed by the immunoSEQ multiplex PCR assay. TCRdb obtained this table from immuneACCESS and retained in-frame rearrangements with V and J assigned. These tables miss some clones; where compared with another copy, unresolved V genes account for less than half of the shortfall, and the remainder is unexplained. The sample table holds about 110,000 clones, of which roughly nine tenths were seen once. The biggest ten clones account for 15% to 20% of the sample. The sequencing used peripheral blood mononuclear cells (PBMCs), collected before the second cycle of nivolumab. The receptors originated from a human donor with classical Hodgkin lymphoma.

The chain joins TRBV4-1 to TRBJ1-4; D is perhaps TRBD1 (6 bases). This CDR3 comprises 16 residues. Germline V gene data show CDR1 as MGHRA and CDR2 as YSYEKL. Trimming shortened V by 2 bases and J by 1 base, and 11 bases separated the two germline ends. The CDR3 region is CASSQPPTGTNEKLFF. The CDR3 DNA is TGCGCCAGCAGCCAACCCCCGACAGGAACTAATGAAAAACTGTTTTTT.

The chain combines TRBV7-2 with TRBJ2-1, with 7 bases that match TRBD2. CDR1 and CDR2 from the germline V gene are SGHTA and FQGNSA. V was clipped by 4 bases and J by 4 bases; unmatched bases: 4. The CDR3 consists of 14 residues. This CDR3 reads CASSYSGSYNEQFF. CDR3 sequence (DNA): TGTGCCAGCAGCTATAGCGGGTCTTACAATGAGCAGTTCTTC.

This chain links TRBV2 with TRBJ2-7, with 9 bases aligning to TRBD2. This CDR3 has 16 residues. Germline V CDR1 and CDR2: SNHLY, FYNNEI. Germline trimming cut 0 bases from V and 5 bases from J; bases unmatched to any gene: 8. This CDR3 reads CASSEARGGRTHEQYF. The CDR3 region has the DNA TGTGCCAGCAGTGAAGCGCGGGGGGGGCGCACCCACGAGCAGTACTTC.

The chain joins TRBV5-1 to TRBJ1-1; 8 nucleotides line up with TRBD1. V lost 4 bases and J lost 6; bases outside the gene matches: 2. This CDR3 contains 12 residues. Looked up from germline, CDR1 is SGHRS and CDR2 is YFSETQ. The chain's CDR3 is CASSVTGAEAFF. The CDR3 coding sequence is TGCGCCAGCAGCGTGACAGGGGCTGAAGCTTTCTTT.

V is TRBV28 and J is TRBJ1-5; 7 bases are shared with TRBD1. From germline, CDR1 is MDHEN and CDR2 SYDVKM. CDR3 length: 14 residues. The V segment lost 5 bases and the J segment 7 bases; nucleotides outside the gene matches: 8. DNA of the CDR3: TGTGCCAGCAGTCCAGGGGGGGTACTCCAGCCCCAGCATTTT. Translation: CASSPGGVLQPQHF.

The gene calls are TRBV27 and TRBJ2-5; D is undetermined. This CDR3 has 12 amino acids. Trimming removed 4 bases from V and 0 bases from J, with 3 bases in between. Germline V gives CDR1 MNHEY, CDR2 SMNVEV (reference sequence). Here the CDR3 reads CASSSYQETQYF. CDR3 coding DNA: TGTGCCAGCAGTTCTTACCAAGAGACCCAGTACTTC.

The chain links TRBV20-1 to TRBJ2-7, with 10 bases aligning to TRBD1. The V segment lost 5 bases and the J segment 8 bases; nucleotides outside the gene matches: 3. CDR3 size: 11 residues. Germline V gene sequence: CDR1 DFQATT, CDR2 SNEGSKA (reference sequence). The CDR3 bases are TGCAGTGCTGGGGGACAGGGGAAGCAGTACTTC. Its protein is CSAGGQGKQYF.

This clone was recorded once. The chain combines TRBV25-1 with TRBJ2-2; D might be TRBD1 (5 bases). This CDR3 contains 16 residues. The V gene lost 1 base and the J gene lost 5 bases, with 14 bases spanning the gap. Germline values: CDR1 MGHDK, CDR2 SYGVNS. CDR3 sequence (DNA): TGTGCCAGCAGTGAATCGGCAGGGCGGAAAACCGGGGAGCTGTTTTTT. Its protein product is CASSESAGRKTGELFF. Combining the CDR3 with reference TRBV25-1 and TRBJ2-2 gives the whole variable domain EADIYQTPRYLVIGTGKKITLECSQTMGHDKMYWYQQDPGMELHLIHYSYGVNSTEKGDLSSESTVSRIRTEHFPLTLESARPSHTSQYLCASSESAGRKTGELFFGEGSRLTVL.

This rearrangement joins TRBV7-2 to TRBJ2-7; 11 bases line up with TRBD2. Germline-derived CDR1 and CDR2 are SGHTA and FQGNSA. J lost 4 bases, V lost 2 bases, and 4 bases had no gene match. The CDR3 covers 15 residues. The CDR3 DNA sequence: TGTGCCAGCAGCTTATCGGTAGCGGGAGGGTACGAGCAGTACTTC. Its translation is CASSLSVAGGYEQYF.

Of note for this clone: At one boundary the junction diverges from the germline segment, which might be a read error. This chain links TRBV6-5 with TRBJ2-1; D might be TRBD2 (5 bases). Germline V CDR1 and CDR2: MNHEY, SVGAGI. CDR3 length equals 14 residues. CDR3 DNA: TGTGCCAGCAGTTACCCGGGGTCCTTCAATGAGCAGTTCTTC. Translating it yields CASSYPGSFNEQFF.

The gene calls are TRBV18 and TRBJ1-3; D is possibly TRBD1 (5 bases). The germline gives CDR1 KGHSH, CDR2 LQKENI. The V end was cut by 4 bases, the J end by 3 bases, with 7 bases between. This CDR3 comprises 13 residues. CDR3 nucleotides: TGTGCCAGCTCACTACAGGATGGAAACACCATATATTTT. This gives the protein CASSLQDGNTIYF. The full variable domain, its missing parts supplied by reference TRBV18 and TRBJ1-3, is NAGVMQNPRHLVRRRGQEARLRCSPMKGHSHVYWYRQLPEEGLKFMVYLQKENIIDESGMPKERFSAEFPKEGPSILRIQQVVRGDSAAYFCASSLQDGNTIYFGEGSWLTVV.

The chain links TRBV7-2 to TRBJ1-2; maybe TRBD1 (5 bases). The CDR3 covers 14 residues. Germline V lookup: CDR1 SGHTA, CDR2 FQGNSA. Trimming took off 0 bases at V and 3 bases at J, with 8 bases between the two ends. CDR3 DNA sequence: TGTGCCAGCAGCTTAGCGTTCAGGGACTATGGCTACACCTTC. Translated: CASSLAFRDYGYTF.

V gene TRBV29-1 combines with J gene TRBJ2-7; D ambiguous. V was clipped by 4 bases and J by 0 bases, with 7 bases between them. There are 12 residues in the CDR3. In germline, CDR1 is SQVTM, CDR2 ANQGSEA. The CDR3 is CSVAKSSYEQYF. CDR3 bases: TGCAGCGTTGCTAAGAGCTCCTACGAGCAGTACTTC.

J is TRBJ2-1 and V is TRBV19; 8 positions match TRBD2. CDR1 is LNHDA and CDR2 is SQIVND in the germline V gene (reference sequence). V trimming: 7 bases; J trimming: 0 bases; junction bases outside the gene matches: 8. This CDR3 is 16 amino acids long. The CDR3 region is CASNRHGRASYNEQFF. The DNA for the CDR3 is TGTGCCAGTAACCGCCACGGGAGGGCCTCCTACAATGAGCAGTTCTTC.

The V call is TRBV6-5, the J call TRBJ2-7; 7 bases match TRBD2. Trimming took 5 bases from V and 3 from J; bases not matched to a gene: 10. The CDR3 sequence is 15 residues long. Germline V CDR1 and CDR2: MNHEY, SVGAGI. This chain's CDR3 is CASSPTSGAGYEQYF. For the CDR3, the DNA is TGTGCCAGCAGTCCGACGAGCGGGGCGGGCTACGAGCAGTACTTC.

This clone appeared a few times. V and J are TRBV4-3 and TRBJ2-3, with 9 positions matching TRBD2. Trimming cost V 0 bases and J 4 bases; bases outside gene matches: 8. The germline CDR1 and CDR2 sequences are LGHNA and YSLEER. The CDR3 runs 17 residues. This CDR3 is CASSQDPLLAGADTQYF. The CDR3 bases are TGCGCCAGCAGCCAAGACCCGTTACTAGCGGGTGCAGATACGCAGTATTTT.

This sequence joins TRBV4-1 and TRBJ1-6; TRBD1 aligns across 7 bases. Trimming took 2 bases from V and 9 from J; bases not matched to a gene: 13. In germline, CDR1 is MGHRA, CDR2 YSYEKL. The CDR3 length is 17 residues. The CDR3: CASSQSTTGSVTSPLHF. The CDR3 DNA reads as TGCGCCAGCAGCCAATCCACGACAGGGAGCGTTACTTCACCCCTCCACTTT.

In DNA form, the CDR3 reads TGTGCCAGCAGTTTTCGAGGACTAGCGGGAAACACAGATACGCAGTATTTT. This encodes CASSFRGLAGNTDTQYF. The V call is TRBV27, the J call TRBJ2-3; 12 bases map to TRBD2. The V gene's germline CDR1 is MNHEY and CDR2 SMNVEV (reference sequence). This CDR3 is built from 17 residues. Trimming at V came to 3 bases and at J to 2 bases, leaving 6 bases not matched to a gene.

This clone was seen a few times. The V and J genes are TRBV25-1 and TRBJ1-1; D perhaps matches TRBD1 (5 bases). The CDR3 covers 16 residues. Germline V gene lookup returns CDR1 MGHDK and CDR2 SYGVNS. V was pared by 4 bases and J by 0 bases, with 15 bases between. The CDR3 region is CASSGGKNIMNTEAFF. DNA of the CDR3: TGTGCCAGCAGTGGGGGCAAGAATATCATGAACACTGAAGCTTTCTTT. Full variable domain (missing parts from reference TRBV25-1 and TRBJ1-1): EADIYQTPRYLVIGTGKKITLECSQTMGHDKMYWYQQDPGMELHLIHYSYGVNSTEKGDLSSESTVSRIRTEHFPLTLESARPSHTSQYLCASSGGKNIMNTEAFFGQGTRLTVV.

Only one count was recorded for this clone. This chain joins TRBV28 and TRBJ2-4; D remains unclear. Germline CDR1 reads MDHEN; CDR2 reads SYDVKM. The CDR3 is made up of 14 amino acids. V was pared by 3 bases and J by 6 bases, with 12 bases between. The CDR3 region is CASSLSTLRNIQYF. The CDR3 DNA reads TGTGCCAGCAGTTTGAGTACGTTGAGAAACATTCAGTACTTC.

This clone occurred a few times. The chain joins TRBV28 to TRBJ2-3, with 9 bases matching TRBD2. Germline loops: CDR1 MDHEN, CDR2 SYDVKM. The J segment lost 6 bases and the V segment lost 6 bases, leaving 10 bases of the junction unmatched. The CDR3 runs 15 residues. The CDR3 coding sequence is TGTGCCAGCAGCCGGCCGACTAGCGGAGGGGATACGCAGTATTTT. It translates to CASSRPTSGGDTQYF.

The chain uses TRBV19 and TRBJ2-2; TRBD1 aligns across 8 bases. The CDR3 sequence is 18 residues long. The germline gives CDR1 LNHDA, CDR2 SQIVND (reference sequence). V lost 4 bases, J lost 4 bases, and 14 bases stayed unmatched. The DNA of the CDR3 is TGTGCCAGTAGTAGGAGCCCACACCGACAGGGGTTCACCGGGGAGCTGTTTTTT. Protein product: CASSRSPHRQGFTGELFF.

The rearrangement joins TRBV29-1 to TRBJ2-2, with D perhaps being TRBD1 or TRBD2 (6 bases each). The germline CDR1 and CDR2 sequences are SQVTM and ANQGSEA. The CDR3 covers 13 residues. Trimming cost V 8 bases and J 7 bases, with 17 bases left between them. CDR3 coding DNA: TGCAGCCTACCGGGGGCGCGGGACGGGGAGCTGTTTTTT. Translation: CSLPGARDGELFF.

The chain uses TRBV7-2 and TRBJ2-7; D is possibly TRBD1 (5 bases). The V gene lost 4 bases and the J gene lost 6 bases, with 13 bases spanning the gap. The length of the CDR3 is 13 residues. Germline CDR1 SGHTA, CDR2 FQGNSA. The CDR3 DNA sequence: TGTGCCAGCAGCTCACCAGGGATTGGCGAGCAGTACTTC. Amino acid sequence: CASSSPGIGEQYF. The full variable domain, with the rest looked up from reference TRBV7-2 and TRBJ2-7, is GAGVSQSPSNKVTEKGKDVELRCDPISGHTALYWYRQSLGQGLEFLIYFQGNSAPDKSGLPSDRFSAERTGGSVSTLTIQRTQQEDSAVYLCASSSPGIGEQYFGPGTRLTVT.

V is TRBV29-1 and J is TRBJ1-2; D possibly corresponds to TRBD1 (6 bases). Trimming shortened V by 3 bases and J by 10 bases, and 12 bases separated the two germline ends. In germline, CDR1 is SQVTM, CDR2 ANQGSEA. The length of the CDR3 is 11 residues. The CDR3 protein is CSVDRGGTYTF. The DNA for the CDR3 is TGCAGCGTTGACAGGGGAGGCACCTACACCTTC.